The clone carrying this T cell receptor beta chain was detected many times. Its antigen is currently unknown. The time point was: pre-sensitization, week 0. Treatment of the sample: therapeutic diphenylcyclopropenone sensitization with weekly scalp DPC. The data stem from a study of human T cells and chemical hapten exposure. Study-wide context: A mostly female patient group had alopecia areata, totalis or universalis.

Each CDR3 protein is one row after TCRdb ran MiXCR on the RACE reads. This table holds 250,000 to 300,000 distinct CDR3 sequences, approximately 7.5% found once. This CDR3 comprises 16 residues. Trimming took 0 bases from V and 5 from J; bases not matched to a gene: 4. Germline values: CDR1 ENHRY, CDR2 SYGVKD. Overall study results and limits: The number of TCRs above 1 in 1000 frequency did not change after DPC sensitization.

This chain links TRBV10-3 with TRBJ2-7; 13 positions agree with TRBD2. The source was whole blood, collected in connection with sensitization to the hapten diphenylcyclopropenone (DPC). The TCR sequence derives from a young man with alopecia areata. Some clones in this sample may be carry-over from other donors' samples. The CDR3 region has the DNA TGTGCCATCAGTGAGTCGGGACTAGCGGGGACCAACGAGCAGTACTTC. It translates to CAISESGLAGTNEQYF.